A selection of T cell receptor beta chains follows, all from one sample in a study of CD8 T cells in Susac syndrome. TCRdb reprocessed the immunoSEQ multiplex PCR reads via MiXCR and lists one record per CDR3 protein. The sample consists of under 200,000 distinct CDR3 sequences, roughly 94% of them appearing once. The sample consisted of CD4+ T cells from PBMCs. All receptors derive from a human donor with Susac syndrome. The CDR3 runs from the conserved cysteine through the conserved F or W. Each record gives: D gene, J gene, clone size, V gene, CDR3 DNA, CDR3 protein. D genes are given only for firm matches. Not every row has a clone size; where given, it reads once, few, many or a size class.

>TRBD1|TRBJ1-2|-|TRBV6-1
TGTGCCAGCAGCCCCACCGGGACAGCTTCCGCCTATGGCTACACCTTC
CASSPTGTASAYGYTF
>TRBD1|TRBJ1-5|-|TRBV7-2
TGTGCCAGCAGCTATTGGACAGGGGGTTTCTCTAGCAATCAGCCCCAGCATTTT
CASSYWTGGFSSNQPQHF
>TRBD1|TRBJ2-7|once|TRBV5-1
TGCGCCAGCAGCTTGGAATTAGGACAGGGAGCCTACGAGCAGTACTTC
CASSLELGQGAYEQYF
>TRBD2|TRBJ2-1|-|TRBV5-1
TGCGCCAGCAGCCGGACTAGCGGGGTATACAATGAGCAGTTCTTC
CASSRTSGVYNEQFF
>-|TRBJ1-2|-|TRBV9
TGTGCCAGCAGCCCCGGTGTCTATGGCTACACCTTC
CASSPGVYGYTF
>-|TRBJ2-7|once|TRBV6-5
TGTGCCAGCACCGCATTCTCGAGCGAGCAGTACTTC
CASTAFSSEQYF
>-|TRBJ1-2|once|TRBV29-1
TGCAGCGTTGGTGAGGGCCATGGCTACACCTTC
CSVGEGHGYTF
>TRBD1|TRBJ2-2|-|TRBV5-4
TGTGCCAGCAGCCTGGGACAGGGTCGGTTACGGACCGGGGAGCTGTTTTTT
CASSLGQGRLRTGELFF
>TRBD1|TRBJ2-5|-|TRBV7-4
TGTGCCAGCAGCTTCCGGACAGGGCGTCGGGAGACCCAGTACTTC
CASSFRTGRRETQYF
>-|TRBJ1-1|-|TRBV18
-
CASSRRAGADTEAFF
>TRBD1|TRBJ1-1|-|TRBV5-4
TGTGCCAGCAGCGCCGGGCGGACAGGGCTGACTGAAGCTTTCTTT
CASSAGRTGLTEAFF
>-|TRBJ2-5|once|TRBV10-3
TGTGCCATCAGTGTGGTCCCAAAAGAGACCCAGTACTTC
CAISVVPKETQYF
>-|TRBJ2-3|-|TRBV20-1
TGCAGTGCTAGAGAGGGACGCCGCACAGATACGCAGTATTTT
CSAREGRRTDTQYF
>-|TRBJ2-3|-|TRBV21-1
TGTGCCAGCAGCTTCCGGATTACAGGGAGTGCTAGCACAGATACGCAGTATTTT
CASSFRITGSASTDTQYF
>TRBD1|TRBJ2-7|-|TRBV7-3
TGTGCCAGCAGCTTAGACGGAGACAGGGGGTACGAGCAGTACTTC
CASSLDGDRGYEQYF
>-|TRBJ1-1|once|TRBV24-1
TGTGCCACCAGTGAGGGGGCGGGCACTGAAGCTTTCTTT
CATSEGAGTEAFF
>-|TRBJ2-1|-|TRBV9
TGTGCCAGCAGCGTAGATTACAATGAGCAGTTCTTC
CASSVDYNEQFF
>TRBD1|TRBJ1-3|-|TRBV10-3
TGTGCCATCAGTGGAGACAGGGAAACCATATATTTT
CAISGDRETIYF
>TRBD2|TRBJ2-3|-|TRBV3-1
TGTGCCAGCAGTCCCGGGACTACCCACACAGATACGCAGTATTTT
CASSPGTTHTDTQYF
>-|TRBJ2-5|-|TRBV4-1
TGCGCCAGCAGCCAAGATCAGGCAGGGTTGCAGACCCAGTACTTC
CASSQDQAGLQTQYF
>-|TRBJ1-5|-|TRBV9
TGTGCCAGCAGCGTAGAAGGTTCGAGTCAGCCCCAGCATTTT
CASSVEGSSQPQHF
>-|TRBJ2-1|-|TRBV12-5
TGTGCTAGTGGTTTGGGCAGCTCCTACAATGAGCAGTTCTTC
CASGLGSSYNEQFF
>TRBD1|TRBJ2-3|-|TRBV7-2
TGTGCCAGCAGCCTAGGGACAGGGGGCGCCGGAAGTACGCAGTATTTT
CASSLGTGGAGSTQYF